The 17 T cell receptor beta chains presented below share a single source sample, sequenced in a study of blood T cells in healthy people across ages. A second PCR of about 6 to 12 cycles used a sample-barcoded 5' primer and a J-beta primer mix. TCRdb reanalysed the 5' RACE reads using MiXCR and keeps one entry per CDR3 protein. Of around 1,000,000 distinct CDR3 sequences listed, 20% to 25% are singletons. These data also formed part of another study, on T cells of mothers and their children.

Source material: blood. The receptors shown here come from a girl aged 2-9 years in good health.

This clonotype was observed a handful of times. The V call is TRBV12-3 or TRBV12-4, the J call TRBJ2-1; D perhaps matches TRBD2 (5 bases). Matching the DNA end better, TRBJ2-7 makes the J call doubtful. There are 12 residues in the CDR3. The CDR3 protein is CASSLKRDEQYF. CDR3 DNA: TGTGCCAGCAGTCTAAAGAGGGACGAGCAGTACTTC.

This clonotype was picked up a small number of times. V gene TRBV12-3 or TRBV12-4 combines with J gene TRBJ1-4; D may be TRBD1 (5 bases). CDR3 size: 13 residues. V lost 6 bases and J 6 bases, leaving 11 bases between the germline ends. CDR3 in DNA: TGTGCCAGCAGCCGGCCGGGGGATGAAAAACTGTTTTTT. Translated: CASSRPGDEKLFF.

This clonotype turned up a few times. V usage is TRBV29-1 and J usage is TRBJ2-5; D is unclear. Trimming left V 0 bases short and J 4 bases short, with 15 bases between. The CDR3 is 15 amino acids. Germline CDR1 and CDR2: SQVTM and ANQGSEA. Here the CDR3 reads CSVEDRRTTAETQYF. CDR3 bases: TGCAGCGTTGAAGATAGGCGAACTACGGCAGAGACCCAGTACTTC. The whole variable domain, filled in from reference TRBV29-1 and TRBJ2-5, reads SAVISQKPSRDICQRGTSLTIQCQVDSQVTMMFWYRQQPGQSLTLIATANQGSEATYESGFVIDKFPISRPNLTFSTLTVSNMSPEDSSIYLCSVEDRRTTAETQYFGPGTRLLVL.

The table lists this clonotype with a few counts. This chain connects TRBV5-1 to TRBJ1-5; D is possibly TRBD1 (5 bases). Germline V gene sequence: CDR1 SGHRS, CDR2 YFSETQ. CDR3 length equals 16 residues. The V end lost 3 bases, the J end lost 0 bases, and 13 bases lay between the germline ends. The DNA of the CDR3 is TGCGCCAGCAGCTCGGGAGAGGGGTATAGCAATCAGCCCCAGCATTTT. Amino acid sequence: CASSSGEGYSNQPQHF.

The chain couples TRBV6-1 to TRBJ2-7; D not certain. Germline V gene data show CDR1 as MNHNS and CDR2 as SASEGT. With 1 base removed from V and 3 bases from J, the gap between germline ends came to 10 bases. CDR3 length equals 14 residues. The DNA of the CDR3 is TGTGCCAGCAGTGAAGGGATCAGATACTACGAGCAGTACTTC. Its protein is CASSEGIRYYEQYF.

The J gene is TRBJ2-1, the V gene TRBV10-3; TRBD2 aligns across 10 bases. The CDR3 has 16 amino acids. J was trimmed by 4 bases and V by 0 bases; bases with no gene match: 3. Looked up from germline, CDR1 is ENHRY and CDR2 is SYGVKD. The CDR3 coding sequence is TGTGCCATCAGTGAGTCCCTAGCGGGGGATTACAATGAGCAGTTCTTC. As protein: CAISESLAGDYNEQFF.

The chain carries TRBV4-3 and TRBJ1-1; possibly TRBD1 for D (5 bases). The CDR3 loop spans 20 amino acids. CDR1 and CDR2 (germline): LGHNA, YSLEER. V lost 0 bases and J 0 bases, leaving 23 bases between the germline ends. CDR3 amino acids: CASSQDWGPRRSVVNTEAFF. The CDR3 nucleotides are TGCGCCAGCAGCCAAGATTGGGGCCCCCGGAGGTCGGTGGTGAACACTGAAGCTTTCTTT.

This clonotype was detected a few times. J is TRBJ1-2 and V is TRBV10-3, with 7 bases fitting TRBD1. This CDR3 contains 14 residues. The V gene's germline CDR1 is ENHRY and CDR2 SYGVKD. V dropped 11 bases and J dropped 2; count of bases not matched to a gene: 11. The CDR3 DNA follows: TGTGCCGCCTCCGGACAGGCAGAAAACTATGGCTACACCTTC. It codes for CAASGQAENYGYTF.

J is TRBJ2-5 and V is TRBV29-1; 9 bases match TRBD1. The DNA end is a closer match to TRBJ2-7, so the J assignment may be wrong. The CDR3 has 14 amino acids. The germline gives CDR1 SQVTM, CDR2 ANQGSEA. The chain's CDR3 is CSVVETGGRVEQYF. As DNA, the CDR3 is TGCAGCGTTGTAGAGACAGGGGGAAGGGTCGAGCAGTACTTC.

The rearrangement joins TRBV5-1 to TRBJ2-1; unclear D gene. The CDR3 length is 13 residues. Germline CDR1 reads SGHRS; CDR2 reads YFSETQ. V lost 2 bases and J 5 bases, leaving 8 bases between the germline ends. For the CDR3, the DNA is TGCGCCAGCAGCTTTACGAGAAACAATGAGCAGTTCTTC. It codes for CASSFTRNNEQFF.

A few counts support this clonotype. The chain employs TRBV19 and TRBJ2-2; D is unresolved. The CDR3 contains 11 residues. The V end was cut by 7 bases, the J end by 7 bases, with 7 bases between. Germline V CDR1 and CDR2: LNHDA, SQIVND (reference sequence). In DNA form, the CDR3 reads TGTGCCAGTACCTTCAACGGGGAGCTGTTTTTT. Its protein is CASTFNGELFF.

J is TRBJ2-7 and V is TRBV27; 9 bases line up with TRBD2. The V gene's germline CDR1 is MNHEY and CDR2 SMNVEV (reference sequence). CDR3 length: 15 residues. Germline trimming cut 4 bases from V and 0 bases from J; bases unmatched to any gene: 4. CDR3 in DNA: TGTGCCAGCAGTTCGAGCGGGGGGAGCTCCTACGAGCAGTACTTC. It specifies CASSSSGGSSYEQYF.

The gene calls are TRBV14 and TRBJ2-2; D gene unclear. The CDR3 has 12 amino acids. Deletions cut 2 bases from V and 6 bases from J, with 4 bases between. CDR1 and CDR2 (germline): SGHDN, FVKESK. This chain's CDR3 is CASSQRPGELFF. In DNA form, the CDR3 reads TGTGCCAGCAGCCAAAGGCCCGGGGAGCTGTTTTTT.

The chain is built from TRBV29-1 and TRBJ2-7; possibly TRBD1 for D (5 bases). The V and J ends lost 5 bases and 3 bases respectively, with 14 bases between them. The CDR3 covers 13 residues. Germline values: CDR1 SQVTM, CDR2 ANQGSEA. The CDR3 reads CSVTVDTDYEQYF. CDR3 coding DNA: TGCAGCGTTACAGTGGACACAGACTACGAGCAGTACTTC.

The chain combines TRBV3-1 with TRBJ1-6; tentatively, D is TRBD1 (5 bases). This CDR3 comprises 18 residues. Per germline, CDR1 LGHDT and CDR2 YNNKEL (reference sequence). The ends were cut back, 1 base at V and 10 bases at J, with 23 bases in the middle. This CDR3 is CASSQVASGDSRESPLHF. The DNA of the CDR3 is TGTGCCAGCAGCCAAGTCGCGTCGGGGGACTCAAGGGAATCACCCCTCCACTTT.

The chain combines TRBV20-1 with TRBJ2-2; 7 nucleotides line up with TRBD1. The CDR3 is 16 residues long. The germline V gene has CDR1 DFQATT and CDR2 SNEGSKA (reference sequence). Losses at the gene ends were 3 bases for V and 1 base for J; bases not matched to a gene: 8. CDR3 nucleotide sequence: TGCAGTGCTAGGTTCGCAGGGACAGTGAACACCGGGGAGCTGTTTTTT. It is translated as CSARFAGTVNTGELFF.

J is TRBJ2-7 and V is TRBV28; no reliable D call. The V gene's germline CDR1 is MDHEN and CDR2 SYDVKM. V was cut by 5 bases and J by 2 bases, with 7 bases left in between. The CDR3 totals 12 residues. CDR3 amino acids: CASSNNPYEQYF. The CDR3 DNA reads as TGTGCCAGCAGTAACAATCCCTACGAGCAGTACTTC.